This is a list of T cell receptor beta chains from one sample in a study of T cell responses to AZD1222 COVID-19 vaccine. Method: immunoSEQ multiplex PCR; TCRdb's copy keeps in-frame clones and lacks some. The sample lists roughly 100,000 clones, 75% to 90% occurring once. Sequenced material: peripheral blood, taken on day 0 of AZD1222 vaccination. Receptors were obtained from an adult in good health. Each CDR3 is given without its conserved first and last residue. Fields, in order: clone size, V gene, CDR3 protein. The size field is filled for only some rows; it gives once, few, many or a size class.

. TRBV2 ASTEVQGGSEKLF
. TRBV25-1 ASSIQVGEQY
. TRBV6-5 ASSTGRVSQPQH
. TRBV5-4 ASSTEEGAFWNEQF
. TRBV7-3 ASSLGAGVTGELF
. TRBV10-3 AISLGGDHTDTQY
. TRBV6-5 ASSHRGGMDTEAF
. TRBV9 ASSVGGGAWDYGYT
once TRBV21-1 ASSQLNLEARTRLGQPQH
. TRBV6-5 ASSSSPEGQAF
. TRBV3-1/TRBV3-2 ASSLDRGQGTEAF
. TRBV14 ASASGGRNEQF
. TRBV30 AWTDNFGYEQY
. TRBV6-5 ASRGTYEQY
. TRBV7-2 ASSQDRARDSPLH
. TRBV30 AWTKSGGPNEQY
. TRBV6-5 ASRSMDTQY
. TRBV19 ASSIEARGSYNSPLH
. TRBV7-2 ASSRGQGHEKLF
. TRBV3-1/TRBV3-2 ASSQDSGQY
many TRBV12-3/TRBV12-4 ASNGNTEAF
. TRBV5-4 ASSPSYNEKLF